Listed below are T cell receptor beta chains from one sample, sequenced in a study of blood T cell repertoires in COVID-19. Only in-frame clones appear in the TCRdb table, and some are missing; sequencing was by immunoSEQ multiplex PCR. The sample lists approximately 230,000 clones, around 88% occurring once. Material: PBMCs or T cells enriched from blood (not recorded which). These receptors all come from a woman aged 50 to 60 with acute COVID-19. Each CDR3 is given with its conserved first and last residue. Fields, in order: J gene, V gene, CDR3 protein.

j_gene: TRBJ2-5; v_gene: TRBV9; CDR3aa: CASSTTGAQETQYF
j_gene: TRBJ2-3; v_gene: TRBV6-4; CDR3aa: CASSQQGSDNTDTQYF
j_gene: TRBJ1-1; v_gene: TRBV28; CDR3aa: CASSLDRALDGEAFF
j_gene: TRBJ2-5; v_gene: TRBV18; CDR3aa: CASSPDFRETQYF
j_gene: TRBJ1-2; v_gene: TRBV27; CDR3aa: CASSLSFSTLGGNAYGYTF
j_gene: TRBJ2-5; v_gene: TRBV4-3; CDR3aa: CASSHDTSVEETQYF
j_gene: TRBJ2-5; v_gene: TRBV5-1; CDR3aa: CASSLAGLAGAETQYF
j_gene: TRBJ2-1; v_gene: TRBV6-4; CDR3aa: CASAPSSGGPNEQFF
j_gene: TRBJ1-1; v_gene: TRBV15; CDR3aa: CATSRDRDRATEAFF
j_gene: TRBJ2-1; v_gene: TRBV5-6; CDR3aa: CASSLARDEQFF
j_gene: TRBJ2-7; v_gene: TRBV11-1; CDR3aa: CASSFLEESSYEQYF
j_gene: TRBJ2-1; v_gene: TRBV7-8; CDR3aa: CASSSRLAGVREQFF
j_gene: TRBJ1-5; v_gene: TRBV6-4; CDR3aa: CASNLPGDQPQHF
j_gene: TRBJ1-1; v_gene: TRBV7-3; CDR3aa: CASSSPDRDTEAFF
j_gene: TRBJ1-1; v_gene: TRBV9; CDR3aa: CASSVVQGENTEAFF
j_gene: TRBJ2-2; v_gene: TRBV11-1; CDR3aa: CASIGQAYAGELFF
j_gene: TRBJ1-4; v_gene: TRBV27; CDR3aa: CASSFSGAELFF